Below, one TCR beta chain is given with its context. Its antigen is currently unknown. V gave up 0 bases and J gave up 5 bases; unmatched junction bases: 6. The length of the CDR3 is 15 residues. From germline, CDR1 is MGHRA and CDR2 YSYEKL. They isolated at least 6 million PBMCs from each sample. Primed by a sample-barcoded 5' primer and a J-beta primer mix, a second PCR proceeded for about 6 to 12 cycles. Each cDNA molecule carried a tag from a template-switch adaptor that contained 12 random nucleotides. A single record per CDR3 protein comes from TCRdb applying MiXCR to the 5' RACE reads. The table shows hundreds of thousands of distinct CDR3 sequences, with approximately 50% occurring only once. This sample is drawn from a study of blood T cells in healthy people across ages. Study results and caveats: The study found more naive CD4+ cells and higher diversity in long-lived than aged donors. In the absence of known donor CMV status, changes in expanded clonotypes were possibly confounded.

The specimen was blood. The clonotype originates from a man between 60 and 75 years old in good health. This chain uses TRBV4-1 with TRBJ2-5; 7 bases fit TRBD2. CDR3 region: CASSQEGTKGETQYF. CDR3 sequence (DNA): TGCGCCAGCAGCCAAGAAGGGACTAAAGGGGAGACCCAGTACTTC.